The 18 T cell receptor beta chains given below trace back to one sample, sequenced in a study of cytomegalovirus exposure and HLA in healthy donors. Amplification used 60 Vbeta primers and 13 Jbeta primers. The method was immunoSEQ multiplex PCR; TCRdb's version includes in-frame clones alone and lacks a portion of them. The sample includes approximately 190,000 clones, around 86% of them seen just once. The sample consisted of PBMCs. The receptors come from a man under 40 in good health and CMV-seronegative.

This clone was recorded a few times. The V call is TRBV28, the J call TRBJ2-3; 9 bases align to TRBD2. V shed 8 bases, J shed 1 base, and the junction held 1 base outside the gene matches. This CDR3 region has 13 residues. Per the germline V gene, CDR1 is MDHEN and CDR2 is SYDVKM. The CDR3 sequence is CASEREGTDTQYF. The CDR3 region has the DNA TGTGCCAGCGAGCGGGAGGGCACAGATACGCAGTATTTT.

As for this clone: Relative to the germline gene, one junction end is altered; a read error may explain this. This chain joins TRBV28 and TRBJ1-2; TRBD1 might be the D (6 bases). Germline loops: CDR1 MDHEN, CDR2 SYDVKM. CDR3 length equals 15 residues. The CDR3 is CASRLSDRRNSGYTF. For the CDR3, the DNA is TGTGCCAGCAGGCTCTCCGACAGGAGAAACTCTGGCTACACCTTC.

The table lists this clone with a count of one. This chain links TRBV4-3 with TRBJ2-7; 8 bases agree with TRBD1. J was trimmed by 6 bases and V by 3 bases; bases with no gene match: 4. The germline gives CDR1 LGHNA, CDR2 YSLEER. The CDR3 extends over 13 amino acids. The CDR3 sequence: CASSHSTGAEQYF. The DNA of the CDR3 is TGCGCCAGCAGCCACTCGACAGGGGCCGAGCAGTACTTC.

This chain connects TRBV6-1 to TRBJ2-6; D is unresolved. Germline loops: CDR1 MNHNS, CDR2 SASEGT. Deletions cut 4 bases from V and 0 bases from J, with 13 bases between. This CDR3 is 17 amino acids long. Written as DNA, the CDR3 is TGTGCCAGCAGTGCCAAATCTACTAACTCTGGGGCCAACGTCCTGACTTTC. It translates to CASSAKSTNSGANVLTF.

The chain links TRBV6-5 to TRBJ1-2; D unresolved. Germline values: CDR1 MNHEY, CDR2 SVGAGI. V dropped 5 bases and J dropped 0 bases, with 7 bases sitting between them. CDR3 length: 13 amino acids. CDR3 sequence: CASSRSANYGYTF. The CDR3 DNA is TGTGCCAGCAGTAGGAGCGCTAACTATGGCTACACCTTC.

The V call is TRBV5-8, the J call TRBJ1-1; D is possibly TRBD1 (6 bases). The CDR3 spans 14 residues. The V end lost 2 bases, the J end lost 8 bases, and 16 bases lay between the germline ends. Looked up from germline, CDR1 is SGHTS and CDR2 is YDEGEE. Here the CDR3 reads CASSFDRLWVEAFF. The CDR3 DNA reads as TGTGCCAGCAGCTTTGACAGGCTTTGGGTCGAAGCTTTCTTT. The variable domain in full, with the rest retrieved from reference TRBV5-8 and TRBJ1-1, is EAGVTQSPTHLIKTRGQQATLRCSPISGHTSVYWYQQALGLGLQFLLWYDEGEERNRGNFPPRFSGRQFPNYSSELNVNALELEDSALYLCASSFDRLWVEAFFGQGTRLTVV.

The chain employs TRBV15 and TRBJ2-1; 11 nucleotides agree with TRBD2. CDR1 LNHNV and CDR2 YYDKDF come from the germline V gene (reference sequence). This CDR3 has 17 amino acids. The J segment lost 4 bases and the V segment lost 0 bases, leaving 5 bases of the junction unmatched. CDR3 sequence (DNA): TGTGCCACCAGCAGAGAGGTAGCGGGAGGGCCTTACAATGAGCAGTTCTTC. It translates to CATSREVAGGPYNEQFF.

The J gene is TRBJ1-2, the V gene TRBV4-2, with TRBD1 as a possible D gene (5 bases). The germline V gene encodes CDR1 LGHNA and CDR2 YNFKEQ. The V gene lost 2 bases and the J gene lost 4 bases, with 8 bases spanning the gap. The CDR3 runs 13 residues. The CDR3 protein is CASSQNQGYGYTF. The CDR3 DNA sequence: TGTGCCAGCAGCCAAAACCAGGGCTATGGCTACACCTTC.

The rearrangement uses TRBV6-1 and TRBJ2-3; 8 bases line up with TRBD1. V shed 3 bases, J shed 0 bases, and the junction held 2 bases outside the gene matches. This CDR3 is built from 15 residues. Germline CDR1 MNHNS, CDR2 SASEGT. CDR3 sequence reads: CASSETGDSTDTQYF. In nucleotides, the CDR3 is TGTGCCAGCAGTGAGACAGGGGATAGCACAGATACGCAGTATTTT.

V gene TRBV6-5 combines with J gene TRBJ2-1; D unclear. The V end lost 5 bases, the J end lost 9 bases, and 17 bases lay between the germline ends. Germline V CDR1 and CDR2: MNHEY, SVGAGI. The CDR3 contains 14 residues. The CDR3 DNA is TGTGCCAGCAGTCCTCGGAGTCAGCTGGGTGAGCAGTTCTTC. Translated, it gives CASSPRSQLGEQFF.

The chain has TRBV5-1 and TRBJ2-5; the D gene is possibly TRBD1 (6 bases). From germline, CDR1 is SGHRS and CDR2 YFSETQ. The CDR3 spans 12 residues. Trimming left V 3 bases short and J 5 bases short, with 8 bases between. The CDR3 loop reads CASSSTGETQYF. CDR3 DNA sequence: TGCGCCAGCAGCTCCACAGGGGAGACCCAGTACTTC.

The chain links TRBV14 to TRBJ2-3, with TRBD1 matching 9 bases. After removal of 0 bases from V and 1 base from J, the junction contained 2 bases not matched to a gene. CDR1 and CDR2 from the germline V gene are SGHDN and FVKESK. The CDR3 is 16 residues long. The CDR3 sequence is CASSQEWDRGTDTQYF. The CDR3 DNA is TGTGCCAGCAGCCAAGAATGGGACAGGGGCACAGATACGCAGTATTTT. Together with reference TRBV14 and TRBJ2-3, the CDR3 gives the full variable domain: EAGVTQFPSHSVIEKGQTVTLRCDPISGHDNLYWYRRVMGKEIKFLLHFVKESKQDESGMPNNRFLAERTGGTYSTLKVQPAELEDSGVYFCASSQEWDRGTDTQYFGPGTRLTVL.

This chain connects TRBV28 to TRBJ1-4, with unresolved D. CDR3 size: 11 residues. V shed 5 bases and J shed 6 bases, with 4 bases lying between them. Germline V gene lookup returns CDR1 MDHEN and CDR2 SYDVKM. The CDR3 reads CASSLDEKLFF. DNA for the CDR3: TGTGCCAGCAGTCTTGATGAAAAACTGTTTTTT.

This rearrangement joins TRBV2 to TRBJ1-2; a possible D gene is TRBD1 (5 bases). V lost 5 bases, J lost 2 bases, and 12 bases lay in between. Germline lookup yields CDR1 SNHLY and CDR2 FYNNEI. CDR3 length: 14 amino acids. The CDR3 nucleotides are TGTGCCAGCAGTCTAGGGGTAAACAACTATGGCTACACCTTC. Its translation: CASSLGVNNYGYTF.

The sample holds one count of this clone. The gene calls are TRBV10-3 and TRBJ2-7; 7 bases agree with TRBD1. After removal of 6 bases from V and 4 bases from J, the junction contained 6 bases not matched to a gene. This CDR3 has 13 amino acids. Germline V gene lookup returns CDR1 ENHRY and CDR2 SYGVKD. The CDR3 coding sequence is TGTGCCATCAGCCACAAACAGGGGTACGAGCAGTACTTC. It specifies CAISHKQGYEQYF.

The CDR3 region has the DNA TGTGCCAGCAGCAGACGGGGGTCAGAGACCCAGTACTTC. As protein: CASSRRGSETQYF. V and J are TRBV7-2 and TRBJ2-5, with D maybe TRBD2 (6 bases). The germline V gene encodes CDR1 SGHTA and CDR2 FQGNSA. The CDR3 is 13 residues long. Deletions cut 5 bases from V and 4 bases from J, with 11 bases between.

V is TRBV9 and J is TRBJ2-5, with TRBD2 as a possible D gene (6 bases). Trimming stripped 4 bases from V and 2 bases from J, with 12 bases between. This CDR3 is built from 14 residues. Germline-derived CDR1 and CDR2 are SGDLS and YYNGEE. The CDR3 bases are TGTGCCAGCAGCAGCTGGAGGGAACAAGAGACCCAGTACTTC. Protein product: CASSSWREQETQYF.

This chain connects TRBV7-2 to TRBJ1-2; 9 nucleotides line up with TRBD1. This CDR3 comprises 15 residues. Trimming at V came to 7 bases and at J to 8 bases, leaving 14 bases not matched to a gene. CDR1 and CDR2 from the germline V gene are SGHTA and FQGNSA. The CDR3 here is CASKKQGAVDWGYTF. The CDR3 DNA is TGTGCCAGCAAAAAACAGGGGGCAGTCGATTGGGGCTACACCTTC.